What follows describes a single TCR beta chain. Trimming cost V 6 bases and J 2 bases; bases outside gene matches: 5. The V gene's germline CDR1 is LNHDA and CDR2 SQIVND (reference sequence). The CDR3 runs to 16 residues. The source of the sample is a study of blood T cell repertoires in COVID-19. Authors' analysis steps: For nucleated cells, counts were estimated from reference gene primer amplification. Assay: immunoSEQ multiplex PCR; the TCRdb copy retains only in-frame clones and omits some. V, J and clone size were drawn from that table, and D and trimming were deduced from the DNA. The profile shows 250,000 or so clones, nearly 90% of them singletons.

The J gene is TRBJ2-5, the V gene TRBV19, with 14 bases aligning to TRBD2. Sequenced sample: peripheral blood. This TCR was recovered from a young man with active or convalescent COVID-19. The CDR3 DNA is TGTGCCAGTAGGCGACTAGCGGGAGGGTCACAAGAGACCCAGTACTTC. Its protein is CASRRLAGGSQETQYF. Full variable domain (rest looked up from reference TRBV19 and TRBJ2-5): DGGITQSPKYLFRKEGQNVTLSCEQNLNHDAMYWYRQDPGQGLRLIYYSQIVNDFQKGDIAEGYSVSREKKESFPLTVTSAQKNPTAFYLCASRRLAGGSQETQYFGPGTRLLVL.